This section outlines one T cell receptor (beta chain) sequence together with its context. Its antigen is not yet known. Within one base of it there is no much larger clone, and no base qualities were kept. These data belong to a study of T cell changes during pregnancy in multiple sclerosis (dated by TCRdb to about 2019). Notes on the research overall: Changes in the T cell repertoire over the course of pregnancy were examined in this study in women with multiple sclerosis.

Compared with germline, V lacks 0 bases and J lacks 6 bases; bases without a gene match: 21. The germline V gene supplies CDR1 SGHVS and CDR2 FQNEAQ. From its cysteine to its phenylalanine, the CDR3 spans 20 amino acids. CDR3 DNA only is kept here, 60 bases in frame from base 1. The library came from the immunoSEQ multiplex PCR assay. Here the immuneACCESS table is served through TCRdb, limited to in-frame sequences with V and J called. Missing clones are a known gap in these copies; in checked studies unresolved V genes cover under half, and the rest lacks a known reason. This sample holds about 87,000 clones; 85% to 95% were observed only once. The ten largest clonotypes hold around 1.4% of the sample.

This receptor was identified in a female donor in good health, enrolled as a control in a pregnancy study. Rearrangement joined TRBV7-8 to TRBJ2-7; 9 bases in between match TRBD1. The source material was peripheral blood, sampled in the third trimester of pregnancy. The CDR3: CASSLAAGTGIREGISEQYF. The DNA is TGTGCCAGCAGCTTAGCTGCCGGGACAGGGATTAGGGAGGGGATCTCCGAGCAGTACTTC. With the portions outside the CDR3 filled from the reference TRBV7-8 and TRBJ2-7 genes, the complete variable region becomes GAGVSQSPRYKVAKRGQDVALRCDPISGHVSLFWYQQALGQGPEFLTYFQNEAQLDKSGLPSDRFFAERPEGSVSTLKIQRTQQEDSAVYLCASSLAAGTGIREGISEQYFGPGTRLTVT.